The 25 T cell receptor beta chains presented below share a single source sample, sequenced in a study of T-cell reconstitution after alpha-beta-depleted transplantation in children. Researchers prepared the TCRbeta library using unique molecular identifiers, the study reports. Each CDR3 protein is one row after TCRdb ran MiXCR on the PCR reads. The sample yields nearly 550,000 distinct CDR3 sequences, around 19% seen once. The sequencing here drew on PBMCs from the stem cell graft donor, taken from the stem cell graft. All receptors derive from a human donor who donated a stem cell graft to a child with acute lymphoblastic leukemia.

This clonotype was observed a handful of times. The chain combines TRBV12-3 or TRBV12-4 with TRBJ2-4; TRBD2 matches at 8 bases. V was clipped by 7 bases and J by 0 bases; unmatched bases: 2. This CDR3 contains 14 residues. This CDR3 is CASTLAGAKNIQYF. The DNA of the CDR3 is TGTGCCAGCACCCTAGCGGGAGCCAAAAACATTCAGTACTTC.

This rearrangement joins TRBV5-1 to TRBJ1-1, with 7 nucleotides matching TRBD1. J was trimmed by 3 bases and V by 7 bases; bases with no gene match: 12. Germline values: CDR1 SGHRS, CDR2 YFSETQ. The CDR3 is made up of 15 amino acids. CDR3 loop: CASSPREGADTEAFF. DNA for the CDR3: TGCGCCAGCTCCCCAAGGGAGGGGGCCGACACTGAAGCTTTCTTT.

The rearrangement uses TRBV27 and TRBJ1-2, with a weak D call TRBD1 (5 bases). CDR1 is MNHEY and CDR2 is SMNVEV in the germline V gene (reference sequence). Trimming took 7 bases from V and 6 from J, leaving 15 bases between them. The CDR3 has 13 residues. CDR3 amino acids: CASKPRGSDGYTF. DNA for the CDR3: TGTGCCAGCAAACCGCGGGGCTCCGATGGCTACACCTTC.

This clonotype was seen only a few times. The chain employs TRBV5-1 and TRBJ2-6, with D perhaps matching TRBD1 (5 bases). V was shortened by 0 bases and J by 4 bases, with 17 bases between the two germline ends. Germline V lookup: CDR1 SGHRS, CDR2 YFSETQ. The CDR3 has 18 residues. The CDR3 coding sequence is TGCGCCAGCAGCTTGGAGCAGGGATTTACGGCCGGGGCCAACGTCCTGACTTTC. Encoded protein: CASSLEQGFTAGANVLTF.

This clonotype was seen more than once but under ten times. The V gene is TRBV24-1, the J gene TRBJ2-3, with unresolved D. The V gene's germline CDR1 is KGHDR and CDR2 SFDVKD. The germline V and J ends were trimmed by 3 bases and 6 bases, with 15 bases remaining between them. The CDR3 spans 15 residues. The DNA of the CDR3 is TGTGCCACCAGTGATCTGAAGGGCGGAACGGATACGCAGTATTTT. Encoded protein: CATSDLKGGTDTQYF.

The chain has TRBV6-5 and TRBJ2-7; D is uncertain. Germline-derived CDR1 and CDR2 are MNHEY and SVGAGI. The CDR3 extends over 15 amino acids. Between the trimmed V and J ends, which lost 0 bases and 6 bases, there was a span of 15 bases. CDR3 in DNA: TGTGCCAGCAGTTACTCGAAAAGGGCATCGGTCGAGCAGTACTTC. It codes for CASSYSKRASVEQYF.

This clonotype has just a few counts. The chain has TRBV20-1 and TRBJ2-7, with D tentatively TRBD2 (6 bases). The CDR3 spans 13 residues. Germline lookup yields CDR1 DFQATT and CDR2 SNEGSKA (reference sequence). Between the trimmed V and J ends, which lost 5 bases and 0 bases, there was a span of 11 bases. The CDR3 spells CSALPGLSYEQYF. CDR3 coding DNA: TGCAGTGCTTTACCGGGACTCTCCTACGAGCAGTACTTC.

This chain uses TRBV20-1 with TRBJ2-3; D perhaps matches TRBD2 (6 bases). The CDR3 runs to 14 residues. Trimming left V 0 bases short and J 4 bases short, with 11 bases between. The germline CDR1 and CDR2 sequences are DFQATT and SNEGSKA (reference sequence). The CDR3 nucleotides read TGCAGTGCTAGAGATCAGCCGGGAGCAGATACGCAGTATTTT. Translating it yields CSARDQPGADTQYF.

The J gene is TRBJ1-1, the V gene TRBV3-1; D not certain. Trimming left V 0 bases short and J 3 bases short, with 11 bases between. CDR1 is LGHDT and CDR2 is YNNKEL in the germline V gene (reference sequence). The CDR3 is 15 amino acids. The CDR3: CASSQEAEGYTEAFF. In DNA form, the CDR3 reads TGTGCCAGCAGCCAAGAAGCGGAGGGATACACTGAAGCTTTCTTT.

The gene calls are TRBV12-3 or TRBV12-4 and TRBJ2-7; D is unclear. The CDR3 is 16 residues long. The ends were cut back, 6 bases at V and 0 bases at J, with 18 bases in the middle. CDR3 DNA sequence: TGTGCCAGCAGCCCGACACGCCTTAAAGGCTCCTACGAGCAGTACTTC. Translation: CASSPTRLKGSYEQYF.

The V call is TRBV7-7, the J call TRBJ2-3; D possibly uses TRBD1 or TRBD2 (6 bases each). Per the germline V gene, CDR1 is SSHAT and CDR2 is FNYEAQ (reference sequence). V lost 5 bases and J lost 3, with 12 bases in between. This CDR3 has 14 amino acids. The CDR3 nucleotides are TGTGCCAGCAGCCAAGGGGGGCCGACAGATACGCAGTATTTT. It specifies CASSQGGPTDTQYF. The full variable domain, its missing parts supplied by reference TRBV7-7 and TRBJ2-3, is GAGVSQSPRYKVTKRGQDVTLRCDPISSHATLYWYQQALGQGPEFLTYFNYEAQPDKSGLPSDRFSAERPEGSISTLTIQRTEQRDSAMYRCASSQGGPTDTQYFGPGTRLTVL.

This clonotype was detected many times. This chain joins TRBV7-2 and TRBJ2-5; the match to TRBD2 covers 10 bases. The CDR3 loop spans 15 amino acids. CDR1 SGHTA and CDR2 FQGNSA come from the germline V gene. Losses at the gene ends were 2 bases for V and 7 bases for J; bases not matched to a gene: 7. CDR3 amino acids: CASSLIAGGFSTQYF. The CDR3 coding sequence is TGTGCCAGCAGCTTAATAGCGGGAGGATTTTCGACCCAGTACTTC.

This clonotype was seen only a few times. The chain carries TRBV6-1 and TRBJ2-1; D unresolved. Trimming left V 2 bases short and J 3 bases short, with 11 bases between. The CDR3 is 15 residues long. Germline CDR1 reads MNHNS; CDR2 reads SASEGT. CDR3 protein: CASSETDGHYNEQFF. CDR3 coding DNA: TGTGCCAGCAGTGAAACGGACGGGCACTACAATGAGCAGTTCTTC.

The chain links TRBV20-1 to TRBJ2-7; perhaps TRBD2 as D (6 bases). The CDR3 consists of 13 residues. Trimming removed 4 bases from V and 0 bases from J, with 10 bases in between. Germline lookup yields CDR1 DFQATT and CDR2 SNEGSKA (reference sequence). In DNA form, the CDR3 reads TGCAGTGCTATAGCGGTAAGCTCCTACGAGCAGTACTTC. Translation gives CSAIAVSSYEQYF.

This clonotype was detected a few times. V usage is TRBV5-5 and J usage is TRBJ2-1, with a tentative D call TRBD2 (5 bases). Germline lookup yields CDR1 SGHKS and CDR2 YYEKEE (reference sequence). V lost 1 base and J lost 5, with 16 bases in between. This CDR3 has 16 residues. DNA for the CDR3: TGTGCCAGCAGCTTGTGGTTCAGGACTCCCGACAATGAGCAGTTCTTC. Translating it yields CASSLWFRTPDNEQFF.

The V gene is TRBV12-3 or TRBV12-4, the J gene TRBJ1-2; 8 nucleotides match TRBD1. J was trimmed by 3 bases and V by 3 bases; bases with no gene match: 9. This CDR3 has 16 amino acids. CDR3 coding DNA: TGTGCCAGCAGTTTCTTACAGACAGGGGCGGACTATGGCTACACCTTC. Translation gives CASSFLQTGADYGYTF.

The chain links TRBV20-1 to TRBJ2-3, with no clear D. V dropped 0 bases and J dropped 1 base, with 8 bases sitting between them. This CDR3 is built from 14 residues. From germline, CDR1 is DFQATT and CDR2 SNEGSKA (reference sequence). CDR3 nucleotides: TGCAGTGCTAGAGATAGAAGGCGCACAGATACGCAGTATTTT. Its protein product is CSARDRRRTDTQYF.

V and J are TRBV20-1 and TRBJ2-7; 9 positions match TRBD2. CDR3 length equals 15 residues. The V gene end was trimmed by 5 bases and the J gene end by 0 bases; junction bases not matched to a gene: 8. Looked up from germline, CDR1 is DFQATT and CDR2 is SNEGSKA (reference sequence). The CDR3 loop is CSAPDTSGLSYEQYF. The CDR3 nucleotides are TGCAGTGCTCCTGACACTAGCGGGCTCTCCTACGAGCAGTACTTC.

This clonotype appeared a few times. The rearrangement uses TRBV7-8 and TRBJ2-1, with no clear D. CDR3 length equals 19 residues. Trimming cost V 0 bases and J 4 bases, with 22 bases left between them. Germline V gives CDR1 SGHVS, CDR2 FQNEAQ. The CDR3 sequence is CASSLATLLLLDPYNEQFF. CDR3 DNA: TGTGCCAGCAGCTTAGCAACGCTGCTTCTCCTAGACCCATACAATGAGCAGTTCTTC.

Only a few counts were recorded for this clonotype. The genes are TRBV5-1 and TRBJ1-1, with a tentative D call TRBD1 (5 bases). This CDR3 region has 15 residues. With 5 bases removed from V and 3 bases from J, the gap between germline ends came to 17 bases. Germline CDR1 and CDR2: SGHRS and YFSETQ. CDR3 coding DNA: TGCGCCAGCAGACTACTATTACGGGGGGACACTGAAGCTTTCTTT. Translating gives CASRLLLRGDTEAFF.

This rearrangement joins TRBV7-2 to TRBJ2-1; tentative D call: TRBD2 (5 bases). The CDR3 is made up of 12 amino acids. Germline assignment: CDR1 SGHTA and CDR2 FQGNSA. V lost 3 bases and J lost 9, with 9 bases in between. CDR3 sequence (DNA): TGTGCCAGCAGCTTGATGGGGAGTGAGCAGTTCTTC. Protein sequence: CASSLMGSEQFF.

This clonotype has more than one count but fewer than ten. The chain uses TRBV5-1 and TRBJ1-5, with 7 bases that match TRBD1. Germline values: CDR1 SGHRS, CDR2 YFSETQ. Trimming cost V 4 bases and J 4 bases; bases outside gene matches: 11. This CDR3 has 16 residues. CDR3 sequence (DNA): TGCGCCAGCAGCCCAGGTGGACAGGTCGGAAATCAGCCCCAGCATTTT. This translates into CASSPGGQVGNQPQHF. Full variable domain (rest looked up from reference TRBV5-1 and TRBJ1-5): KAGVTQTPRYLIKTRGQQVTLSCSPISGHRSVSWYQQTPGQGLQFLFEYFSETQRNKGNFPGRFSGRQFSNSRSEMNVSTLELGDSALYLCASSPGGQVGNQPQHFGDGTRLSIL.

This clonotype has only a few counts. The chain carries TRBV29-1 and TRBJ2-1; D is perhaps TRBD1 or TRBD2 (6 bases each). The germline V gene encodes CDR1 SQVTM and CDR2 ANQGSEA. The V and J ends lost 6 bases and 4 bases respectively, with 28 bases between them. The CDR3 runs 18 residues. The CDR3 here is CSVGGPTSRVRGYNEQFF. The CDR3 coding sequence is TGCAGCGTGGGGGGCCCAACTAGCAGGGTAAGGGGGTACAATGAGCAGTTCTTC.

This clonotype was seen more than once but under ten times. The chain combines TRBV5-1 with TRBJ2-2, with D perhaps TRBD1 (6 bases). CDR3 size: 15 residues. CDR1 and CDR2 (germline): SGHRS, YFSETQ. The ends were cut back, 8 bases at V and 6 bases at J, with 20 bases in the middle. In DNA form, the CDR3 reads TGCGCCAGTACCCTCGGGACATACGGTTCCGGGGAGCTGTTTTTT. Its protein product is CASTLGTYGSGELFF.

There are many counts of this clonotype. This rearrangement joins TRBV9 to TRBJ2-2; a weak D match, TRBD1 (5 bases). Germline CDR1 reads SGDLS; CDR2 reads YYNGEE. The CDR3 has 14 amino acids. The germline V and J ends were trimmed by 4 bases and 3 bases, with 10 bases remaining between them. The CDR3 coding sequence is TGTGCCAGCAGCACCTCAGGGTACACCGGGGAGCTGTTTTTT. It specifies CASSTSGYTGELFF.